This T cell receptor beta chain was sequenced in a study of OX40 agonist ivuxolimab in advanced cancers. The assay was immunoSEQ multiplex PCR, and TCRdb's table has in-frame clones only and misses some. The sample lists around 53,000 clones; about four fifths were seen once. V shed 5 bases, J shed 5 bases, and the junction held 8 bases outside the gene matches. The CDR3 spans 15 residues. Germline V lookup: CDR1 SQVTM, CDR2 ANQGSEA. The V gene is TRBV29-1, the J gene TRBJ2-3; 12 bases are shared with TRBD1. This TCR was recovered from an adult with an advanced solid tumor such as melanoma, head and neck, liver or kidney cancer. The specimen comprised CD4+ or CD8+ T cells sorted from blood, sampled in a trial of the OX40 agonist ivuxolimab. In nucleotides, the CDR3 is TGCAGCGTTCCCGGGACAGGGGGCGGGGGAGATACGCAGTATTTT. Protein: CSVPGTGGGGDTQYF.